The clone carrying this T cell receptor (beta chain) was recorded only once. This entry is derived from a study of blood T cell repertoires in COVID-19. V lost 3 bases and J lost 7; bases outside the gene matches: 9. The CDR3 runs 16 residues. CDR1 and CDR2 (germline): SGHRS, YFSETQ. Original processing methods: Reference gene primers were amplified, and this amplification served to estimate nucleated cell counts. Sequencing used immunoSEQ multiplex PCR; TCRdb keeps in-frame clones, though not all of them. That table furnishes V, J and clone size, whereas the DNA furnished D and trimming. This sample carries 100,000 or so clones, roughly 89% of them seen once, and the ten largest clones take roughly 19%.

The rearrangement links TRBV5-1 to TRBJ1-6, with 8 bases lining up with TRBD1. What was sequenced was peripheral blood. This receptor was identified in a human donor with acute or convalescent COVID-19. The donor label of this sample is uncertain. The CDR3, as DNA: TGCGCCAGCAGCTCCGACCGGACAGGGAACAATTCACCCCTCCACTTT. It yields the protein CASSSDRTGNNSPLHF.